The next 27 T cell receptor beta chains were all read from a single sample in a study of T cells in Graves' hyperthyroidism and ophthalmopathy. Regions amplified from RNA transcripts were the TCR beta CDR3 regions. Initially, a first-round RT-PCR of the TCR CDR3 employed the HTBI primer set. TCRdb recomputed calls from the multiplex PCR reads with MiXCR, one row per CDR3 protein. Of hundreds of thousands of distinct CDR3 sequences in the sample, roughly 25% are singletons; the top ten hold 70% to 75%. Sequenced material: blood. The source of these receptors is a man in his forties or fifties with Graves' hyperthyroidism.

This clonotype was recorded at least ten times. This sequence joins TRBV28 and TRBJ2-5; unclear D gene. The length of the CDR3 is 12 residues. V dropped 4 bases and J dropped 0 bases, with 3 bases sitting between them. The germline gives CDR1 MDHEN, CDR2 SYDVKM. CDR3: CASSSYQETQYF. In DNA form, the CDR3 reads TGTGCCAGCAGTTCCTACCAAGAGACCCAGTACTTC.

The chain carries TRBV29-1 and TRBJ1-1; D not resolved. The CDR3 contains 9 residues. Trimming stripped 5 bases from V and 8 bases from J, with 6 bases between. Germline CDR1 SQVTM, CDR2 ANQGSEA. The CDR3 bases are TGCAGCGTTTCCCCCGAAGCTTTCTTT. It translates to CSVSPEAFF. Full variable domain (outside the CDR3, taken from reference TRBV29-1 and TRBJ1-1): SAVISQKPSRDICQRGTSLTIQCQVDSQVTMMFWYRQQPGQSLTLIATANQGSEATYESGFVIDKFPISRPNLTFSTLTVSNMSPEDSSIYLCSVSPEAFFGQGTRLTVV.

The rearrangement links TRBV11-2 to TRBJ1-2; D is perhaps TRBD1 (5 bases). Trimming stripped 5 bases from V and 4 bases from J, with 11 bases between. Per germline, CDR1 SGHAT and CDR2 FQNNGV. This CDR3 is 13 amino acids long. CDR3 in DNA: TGTGCCAGCAGCGGGGCGGGGCGCTATGGCTACACCTTC. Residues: CASSGAGRYGYTF.

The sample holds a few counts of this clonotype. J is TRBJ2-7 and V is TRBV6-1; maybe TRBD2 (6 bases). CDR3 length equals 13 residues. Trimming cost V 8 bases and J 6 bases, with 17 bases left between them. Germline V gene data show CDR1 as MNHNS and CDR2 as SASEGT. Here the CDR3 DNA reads TGTGCCAGCTCGGGGGATCTAGTAGGCGAGCAGTACTTC. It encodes CASSGDLVGEQYF.

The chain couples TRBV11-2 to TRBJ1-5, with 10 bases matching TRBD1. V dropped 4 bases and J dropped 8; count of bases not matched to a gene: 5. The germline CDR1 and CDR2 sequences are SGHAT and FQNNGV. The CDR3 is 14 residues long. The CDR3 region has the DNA TGTGCCAGCAGCTCGACAGGGGGCAGCGAGCCCCAGCATTTT. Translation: CASSSTGGSEPQHF.

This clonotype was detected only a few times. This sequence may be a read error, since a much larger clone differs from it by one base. CDR3 in amino acids: CAGSLPGGDAEAFF. CDR3 DNA: TGTGCCGGCAGTCTACCCGGGGGAGACGCTGAAGCTTTCTTT. This rearrangement joins TRBV7-9 to TRBJ1-1, with TRBD1 as a possible D gene (5 bases). The CDR3 totals 14 residues. The germline CDR1 and CDR2 sequences are SEHNR and FQNEAQ (reference sequence).

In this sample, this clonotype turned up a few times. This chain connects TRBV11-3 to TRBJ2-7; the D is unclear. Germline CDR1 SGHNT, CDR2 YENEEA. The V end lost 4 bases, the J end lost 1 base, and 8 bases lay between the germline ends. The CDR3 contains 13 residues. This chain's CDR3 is CASSSFASYEQYF. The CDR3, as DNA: TGTGCCAGCAGCTCCTTTGCGTCCTACGAGCAGTACTTC.

The CDR3 sequence: CASRGDRLSYGYTF. CDR3 coding DNA: TGTGCCAGCAGGGGGGACAGGTTGTCCTATGGCTACACCTTC. The chain has TRBV2 and TRBJ1-2; 8 bases are a match to TRBD1. The junction had 7 bases not matched to a gene; V was cut back by 6 bases and J by 4 bases. The CDR3 totals 14 residues. The germline gives CDR1 SNHLY, CDR2 FYNNEI.

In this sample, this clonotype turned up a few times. This CDR3 reads CASSLIVGTGAYEQYF. Here the CDR3 DNA reads TGCGCCAGCAGCTTAATTGTCGGGACAGGGGCATACGAGCAGTACTTC. The chain joins TRBV5-1 to TRBJ2-7; 10 bases align to TRBD1. Germline loops: CDR1 SGHRS, CDR2 YFSETQ. This CDR3 region has 16 residues. V shed 2 bases and J 4 bases; nucleotides not matched to a gene: 9.

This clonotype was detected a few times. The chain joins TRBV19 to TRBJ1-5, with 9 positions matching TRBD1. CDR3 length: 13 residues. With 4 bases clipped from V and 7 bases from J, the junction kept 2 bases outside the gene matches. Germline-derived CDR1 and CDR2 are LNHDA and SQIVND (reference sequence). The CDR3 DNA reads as TGTGCCAGTAGTACGGACAGGGGACAGCCCCAGCATTTT. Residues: CASSTDRGQPQHF.

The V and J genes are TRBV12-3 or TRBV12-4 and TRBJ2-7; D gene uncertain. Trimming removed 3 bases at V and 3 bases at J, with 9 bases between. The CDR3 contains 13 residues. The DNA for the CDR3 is TGTGCCAGCAGTTTGGCCATTGACTACGAGCAGTACTTC. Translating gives CASSLAIDYEQYF.

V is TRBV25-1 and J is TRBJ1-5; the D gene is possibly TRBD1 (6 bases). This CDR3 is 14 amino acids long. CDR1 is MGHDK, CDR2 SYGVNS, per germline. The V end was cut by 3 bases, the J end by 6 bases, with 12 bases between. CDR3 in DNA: TGTGCCAGCAGTGAGGCGGGGGGCAGTCAGCCCCAGCATTTT. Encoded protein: CASSEAGGSQPQHF.

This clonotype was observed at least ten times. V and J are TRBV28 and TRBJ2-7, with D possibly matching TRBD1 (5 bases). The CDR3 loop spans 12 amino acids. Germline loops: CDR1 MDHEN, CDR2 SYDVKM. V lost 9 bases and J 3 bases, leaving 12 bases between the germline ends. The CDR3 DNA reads TGTGCCAGTGACCATCAGGGCTACGAGCAGTACTTC. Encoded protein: CASDHQGYEQYF.

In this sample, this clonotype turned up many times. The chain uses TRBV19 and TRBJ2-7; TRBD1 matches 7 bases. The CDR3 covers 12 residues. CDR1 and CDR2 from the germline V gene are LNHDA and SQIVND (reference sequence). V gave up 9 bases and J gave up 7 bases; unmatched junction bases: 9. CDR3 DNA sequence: TGTGCCAGCATGGACAGGTTGGGGGAGCAGTACTTC. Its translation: CASMDRLGEQYF.

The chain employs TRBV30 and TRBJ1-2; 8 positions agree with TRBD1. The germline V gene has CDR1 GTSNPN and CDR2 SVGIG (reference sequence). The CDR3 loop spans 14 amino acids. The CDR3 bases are TGTGTCTGTACAGGGGGTATCGGGAACTATGGCTACACCTTC. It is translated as CVCTGGIGNYGYTF.

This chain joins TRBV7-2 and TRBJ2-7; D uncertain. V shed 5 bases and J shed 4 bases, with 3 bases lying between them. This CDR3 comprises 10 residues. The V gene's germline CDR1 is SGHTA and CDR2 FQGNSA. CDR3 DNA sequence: TGTGCCAGCAGCCCTTACGAGCAGTACTTC. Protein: CASSPYEQYF. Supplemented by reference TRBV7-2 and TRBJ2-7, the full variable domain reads GAGVSQSPSNKVTEKGKDVELRCDPISGHTALYWYRQSLGQGLEFLIYFQGNSAPDKSGLPSDRFSAERTGGSVSTLTIQRTQQEDSAVYLCASSPYEQYFGPGTRLTVT.

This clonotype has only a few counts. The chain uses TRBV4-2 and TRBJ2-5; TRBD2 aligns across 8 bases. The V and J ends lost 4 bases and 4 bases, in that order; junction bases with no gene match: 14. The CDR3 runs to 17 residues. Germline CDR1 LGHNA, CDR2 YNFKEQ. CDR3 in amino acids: CASSREARAGASETQYF. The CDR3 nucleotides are TGTGCCAGCAGCCGGGAGGCCCGAGCGGGAGCTTCAGAGACCCAGTACTTC.

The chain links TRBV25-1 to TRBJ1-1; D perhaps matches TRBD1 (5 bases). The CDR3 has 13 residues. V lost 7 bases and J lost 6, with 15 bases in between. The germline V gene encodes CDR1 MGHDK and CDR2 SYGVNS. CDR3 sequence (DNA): TGTGCCAGCATCACAACAGGATTGGCTGAAGCTTTCTTT. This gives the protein CASITTGLAEAFF.

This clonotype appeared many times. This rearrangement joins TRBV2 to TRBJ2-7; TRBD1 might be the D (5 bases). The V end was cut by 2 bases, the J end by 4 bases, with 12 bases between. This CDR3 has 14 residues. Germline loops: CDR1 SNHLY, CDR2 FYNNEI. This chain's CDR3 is CASSEMGQKYEQYF. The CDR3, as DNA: TGTGCCAGCAGTGAAATGGGGCAGAAATACGAGCAGTACTTC.

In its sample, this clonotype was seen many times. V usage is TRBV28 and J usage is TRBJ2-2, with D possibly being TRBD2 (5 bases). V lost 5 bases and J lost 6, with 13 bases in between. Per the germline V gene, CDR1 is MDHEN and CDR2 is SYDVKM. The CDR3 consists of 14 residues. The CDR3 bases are TGTGCCAGCAGTCCTCGGATGCGGGCCGGGGAGCTGTTTTTT. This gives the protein CASSPRMRAGELFF.

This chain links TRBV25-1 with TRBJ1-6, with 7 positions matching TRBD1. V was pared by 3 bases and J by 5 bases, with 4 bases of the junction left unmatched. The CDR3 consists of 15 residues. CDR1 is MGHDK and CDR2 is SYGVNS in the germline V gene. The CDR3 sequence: CASSDATGDNSPLHF. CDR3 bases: TGTGCCAGCAGTGATGCCACAGGGGATAATTCACCCCTCCACTTT.

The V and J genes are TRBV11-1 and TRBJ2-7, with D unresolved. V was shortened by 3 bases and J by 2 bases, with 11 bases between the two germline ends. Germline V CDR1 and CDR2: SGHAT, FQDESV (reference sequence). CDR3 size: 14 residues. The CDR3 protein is CASSFSGLPYEQYF. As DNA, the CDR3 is TGTGCCAGCAGCTTTTCAGGCCTCCCCTACGAGCAGTACTTC.

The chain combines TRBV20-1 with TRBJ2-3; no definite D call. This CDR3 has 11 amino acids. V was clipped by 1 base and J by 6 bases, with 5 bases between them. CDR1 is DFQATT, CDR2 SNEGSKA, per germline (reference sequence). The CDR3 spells CSARAGDTQYF. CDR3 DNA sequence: TGCAGTGCTAGAGCCGGGGATACGCAGTATTTT.

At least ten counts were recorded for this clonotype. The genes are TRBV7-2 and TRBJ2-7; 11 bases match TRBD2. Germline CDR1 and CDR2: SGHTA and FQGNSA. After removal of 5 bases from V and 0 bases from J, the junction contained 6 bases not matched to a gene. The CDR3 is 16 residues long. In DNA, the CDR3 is TGTGCCAGCAGCCCCGATAGCGGGAGGGTCTCCTACGAGCAGTACTTC. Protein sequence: CASSPDSGRVSYEQYF.

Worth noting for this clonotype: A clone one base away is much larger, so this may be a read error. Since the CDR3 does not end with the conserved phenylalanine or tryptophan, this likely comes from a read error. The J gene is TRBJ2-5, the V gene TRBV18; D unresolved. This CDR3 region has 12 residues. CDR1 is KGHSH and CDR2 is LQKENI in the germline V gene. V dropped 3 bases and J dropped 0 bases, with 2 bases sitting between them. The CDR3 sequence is CASSPYQETQYL. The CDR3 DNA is TGTGCCAGCTCACCGTACCAAGAGACCCAGTACCTC.

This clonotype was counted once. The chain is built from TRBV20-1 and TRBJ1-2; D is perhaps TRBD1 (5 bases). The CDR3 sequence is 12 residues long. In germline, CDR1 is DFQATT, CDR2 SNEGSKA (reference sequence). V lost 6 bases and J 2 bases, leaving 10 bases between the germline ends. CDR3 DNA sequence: TGCAGTGCACCGACAGAGAACTATGGCTACACCTTC. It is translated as CSAPTENYGYTF.

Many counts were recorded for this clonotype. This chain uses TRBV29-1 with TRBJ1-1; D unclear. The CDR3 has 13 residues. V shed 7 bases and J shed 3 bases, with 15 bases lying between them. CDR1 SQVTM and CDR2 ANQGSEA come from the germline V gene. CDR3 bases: TGCAGCGCGAGACACCGAGTGGACACTGAAGCTTTCTTT. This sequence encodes CSARHRVDTEAFF.